The following is a TCR beta chain sequence with its context. What it recognizes is unknown. This sample stems from a study of T cell responses to AZD1222 COVID-19 vaccine. Overall study findings and caveats: Donors, mostly white British, included more females; clonal diversity was possibly underestimated.

Assay: immunoSEQ multiplex PCR; the TCRdb copy retains only in-frame clones and omits some. The sample gives about 83,000 clones, around nine tenths of which show up once; roughly 4.7% is in the top ten. The CDR3 extends over 16 amino acids. Germline lookup yields CDR1 SGHVS and CDR2 FQNEAQ. The V and J ends lost 1 base and 5 bases, in that order; junction bases with no gene match: 6. The gene calls are TRBV7-8 and TRBJ1-2, with 11 positions matching TRBD1. Sequenced material: peripheral blood, taken on day 0 of MenACWY control vaccination. This TCR derives from an adult in good health. This CDR3 reads CASSLVEGQGGYGYTF. CDR3 coding DNA: TGTGCCAGCAGCTTAGTGGAGGGACAGGGGGGTTATGGCTACACCTTC.